This T cell receptor beta chain appears in the sequencing data of a study of blood T cell repertoires in COVID-19. About the research overall: From T cells, B-cell-depleted T cells, or PBMCs came the material, which was cDNA or gDNA.

V lost 5 bases to trimming and J lost 7 bases; unmatched junction nucleotides: 11. This CDR3 is built from 16 residues. Per the germline V gene, CDR1 is SGHAT and CDR2 is FQDESV (reference sequence). In the original analysis: Using reference gene primer amplification, nucleated cell counts were estimated. Sequencing used immunoSEQ multiplex PCR; TCRdb keeps in-frame clones, though not all of them. V and J calls and clone size are those listed in that table; D and trimming were worked out from the DNA. Of around 60,000 clones in the sample, about four fifths were seen once. Sequencing was done on a sample of peripheral blood. The sequence was collected from a woman aged 80 or older with active or convalescent COVID-19. This chain uses TRBV11-1 with TRBJ2-2, with TRBD1 matching 9 bases. CDR3 residues: CASSPRDRVKGGELFF. The CDR3 DNA sequence: TGTGCCAGCAGCCCCCGGGACAGGGTTAAAGGCGGGGAGCTGTTTTTT.